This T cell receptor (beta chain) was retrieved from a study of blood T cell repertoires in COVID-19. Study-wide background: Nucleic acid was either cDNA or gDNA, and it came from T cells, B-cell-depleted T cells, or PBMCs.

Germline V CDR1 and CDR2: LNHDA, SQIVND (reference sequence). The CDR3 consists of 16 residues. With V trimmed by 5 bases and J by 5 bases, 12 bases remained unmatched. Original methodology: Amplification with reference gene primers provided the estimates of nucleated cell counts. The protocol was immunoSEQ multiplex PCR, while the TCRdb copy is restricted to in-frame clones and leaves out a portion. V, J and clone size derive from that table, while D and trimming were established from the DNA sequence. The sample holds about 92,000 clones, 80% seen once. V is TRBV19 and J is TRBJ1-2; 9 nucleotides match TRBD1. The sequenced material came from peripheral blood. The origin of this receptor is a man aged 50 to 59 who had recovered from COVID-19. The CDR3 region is CASSPWTGEGPYGYTF. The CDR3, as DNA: TGTGCCAGTAGTCCGTGGACAGGGGAGGGTCCTTATGGCTACACCTTC. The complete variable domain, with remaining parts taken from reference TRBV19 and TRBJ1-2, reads DGGITQSPKYLFRKEGQNVTLSCEQNLNHDAMYWYRQDPGQGLRLIYYSQIVNDFQKGDIAEGYSVSREKKESFPLTVTSAQKNPTAFYLCASSPWTGEGPYGYTFGSGTRLTVV.